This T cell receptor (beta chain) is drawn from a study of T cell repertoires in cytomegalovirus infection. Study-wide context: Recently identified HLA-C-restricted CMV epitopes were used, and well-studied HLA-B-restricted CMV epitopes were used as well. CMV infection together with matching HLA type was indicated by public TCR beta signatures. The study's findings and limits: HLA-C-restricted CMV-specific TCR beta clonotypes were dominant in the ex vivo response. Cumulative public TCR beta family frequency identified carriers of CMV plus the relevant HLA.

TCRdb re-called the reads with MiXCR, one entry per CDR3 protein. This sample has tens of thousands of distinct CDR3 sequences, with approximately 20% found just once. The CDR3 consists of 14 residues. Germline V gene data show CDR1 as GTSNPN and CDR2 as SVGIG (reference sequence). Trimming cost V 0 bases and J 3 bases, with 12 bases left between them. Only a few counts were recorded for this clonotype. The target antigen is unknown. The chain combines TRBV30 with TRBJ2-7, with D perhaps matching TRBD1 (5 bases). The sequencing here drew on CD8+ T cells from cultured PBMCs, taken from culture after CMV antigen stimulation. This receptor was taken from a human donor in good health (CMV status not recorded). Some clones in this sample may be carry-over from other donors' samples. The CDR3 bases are TGTGCCTGGAGTGTCGGACATTCTGGCTACGAGCAGTACTTC. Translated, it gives CAWSVGHSGYEQYF.